The clone carrying this T cell receptor (beta chain) was seen only once. Germline and junction disagree at one end, which may indicate a read error. The sample comes from a study of molecular identifiers for immune sequencing clone quantification. TCRdb reanalysed the PCR reads using MiXCR and keeps one entry per CDR3 protein. The repertoire includes about 630,000 distinct CDR3 sequences, roughly 25% of them detected once, and about 0.84% sits in the top ten. This clonotype originated in a human donor in good health. Some libraries in this study had Jurkat cell RNA spiked in. Sequenced material: naive CD8+ T cells from blood, with Jurkat cell RNA spiked in. Specified subset: FACS-sorted CD8+CD4-CCR7+CD45RA+ naive T cells.

CDR3 sequence: CASSLSGIGGSYEQYF. The CDR3 DNA reads as TGTGCCAGCAGTCTATCGGGGATAGGGGGGTCCTACGAGCAGTACTTC. The V and J genes are TRBV27 and TRBJ2-7; either TRBD1 or TRBD2 may supply D (6 bases each). This CDR3 region has 16 residues. Per the germline V gene, CDR1 is MNHEY and CDR2 is SMNVEV (reference sequence).